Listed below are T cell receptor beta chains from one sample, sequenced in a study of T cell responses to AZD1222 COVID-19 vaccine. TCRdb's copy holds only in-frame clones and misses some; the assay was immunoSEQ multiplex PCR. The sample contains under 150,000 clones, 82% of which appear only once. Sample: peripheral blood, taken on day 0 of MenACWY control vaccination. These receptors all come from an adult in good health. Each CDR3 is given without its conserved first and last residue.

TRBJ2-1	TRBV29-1	SVEDPDRGWYEQF
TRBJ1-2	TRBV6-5	ASSPRAGNYGYT
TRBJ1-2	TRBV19	ASSIVQRQGAYGYT
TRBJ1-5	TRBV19	ASSPTGRGNQPQH
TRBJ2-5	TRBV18	ASSLDWGYQETQY
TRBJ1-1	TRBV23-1	ASSQWGGEAF
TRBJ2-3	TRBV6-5	ASSPKWTSTDTQY
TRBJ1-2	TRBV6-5	ASSYSTDYGYT
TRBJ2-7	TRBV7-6	ASSRQGYEQY
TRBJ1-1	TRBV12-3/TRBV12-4	ASLTGAGTEAF
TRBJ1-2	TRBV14	ASSQQSYGYT
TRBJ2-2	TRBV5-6	ASRGLAGPYTGELF
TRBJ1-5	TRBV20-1	SASGDEPNQPQH
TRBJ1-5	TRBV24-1	ATSDPTGAVAGNQPQH
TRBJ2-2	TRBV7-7	ASSIEAAGAGTGELF
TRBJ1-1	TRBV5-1	ASSRDPQGNTEAF
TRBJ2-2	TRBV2	ASSELRANTGELF
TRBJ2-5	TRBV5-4	ASSLYGGTQETQY
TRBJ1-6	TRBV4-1	ASSQALGRSSYNSPLH
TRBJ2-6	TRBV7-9	ASSLPPGQIFSGANVLT
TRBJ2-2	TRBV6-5	ASSPRGTGELF
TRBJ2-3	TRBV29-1	SAEGASGVLDTQY
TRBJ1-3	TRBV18	ASSPPSGFSGNTIY
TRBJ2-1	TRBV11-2	ASTDRDRYNEQF
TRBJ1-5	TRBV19	ASSRGTGGGSNQPQH
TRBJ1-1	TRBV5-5	ASSLAGGALTLKPEAF
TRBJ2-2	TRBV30	AWSVGQGSGELF
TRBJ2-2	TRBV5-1	ASSWTSGGSGELF
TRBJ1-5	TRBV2	ASTSGGFLGNQPQH
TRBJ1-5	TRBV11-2	ASSLGGQGNQPQH
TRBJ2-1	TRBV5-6	ARVQGNEQF
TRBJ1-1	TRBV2	ASSTGPLEAF
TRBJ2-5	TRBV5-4	ASSLDPQETQY
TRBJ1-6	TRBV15	ATSRGGGGRGPLH
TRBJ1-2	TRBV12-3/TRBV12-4	ASSLVPGMVT
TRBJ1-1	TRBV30	AWSAAGANTEAF
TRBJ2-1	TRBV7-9	ASSPRDSQF
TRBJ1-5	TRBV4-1	ASSQTGLGGQPQH
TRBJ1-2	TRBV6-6	ASSRDWGYT
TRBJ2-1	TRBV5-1	ASSTGTGAGYNEQF
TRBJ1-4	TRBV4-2	ASSQVVETNEKLF
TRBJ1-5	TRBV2	ASSEVRGGNQPQH
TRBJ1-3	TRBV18	ASSPTRENGNTIY